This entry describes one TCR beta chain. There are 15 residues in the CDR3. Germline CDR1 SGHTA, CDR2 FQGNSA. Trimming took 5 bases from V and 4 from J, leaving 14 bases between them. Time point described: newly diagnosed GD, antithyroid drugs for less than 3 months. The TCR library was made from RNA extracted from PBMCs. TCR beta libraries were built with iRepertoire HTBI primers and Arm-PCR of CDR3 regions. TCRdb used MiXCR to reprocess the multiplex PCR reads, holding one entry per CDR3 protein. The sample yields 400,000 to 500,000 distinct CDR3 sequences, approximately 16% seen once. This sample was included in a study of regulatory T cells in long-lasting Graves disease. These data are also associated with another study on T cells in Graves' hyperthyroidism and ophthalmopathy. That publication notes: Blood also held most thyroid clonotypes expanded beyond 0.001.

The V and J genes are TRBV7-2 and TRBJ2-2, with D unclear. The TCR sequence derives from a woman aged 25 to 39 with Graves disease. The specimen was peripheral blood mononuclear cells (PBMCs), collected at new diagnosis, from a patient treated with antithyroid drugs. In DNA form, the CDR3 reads TGTGCCAGCAGCCGCCTTGGGAAGGGCACCGGGGAGCTGTTTTTT. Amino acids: CASSRLGKGTGELFF.